Listed below are T cell receptor beta chains from one sample, sequenced in a study of vaccination and CD4 T cells after COVID-19. Each CDR3 protein is one row after TCRdb ran MiXCR on the PCR reads. Of about 18,000 distinct CDR3 sequences listed, around 60% are singletons. Their target antigens are unknown. The sample was CD4+ T cells from blood, cultured in vitro, taken before SARS-CoV-2 vaccination. The origin of the receptors is a human donor who had recovered from COVID-19. The CDR3 runs from the conserved cysteine through the conserved F or W. Each record gives: V gene, J gene, D gene, clone size, CDR3 DNA, CDR3 protein. D genes are given only for firm matches. Expanded clones get a size class; other rows say once, few or many, or leave the size out.

v_gene: TRBV20-1; j_gene: TRBJ2-1; d_gene: NA; abundance: NA; CDR3nt: TGCAGTGCTAGTGGAGGGAGGCTTTACAATGAGCAGTTCTTC; CDR3aa: CSASGGRLYNEQFF
v_gene: TRBV20-1; j_gene: TRBJ2-7; d_gene: TRBD2; abundance: NA; CDR3nt: TGCAGTGCCCAGGGACTAGCGGGAACCTACGAGCAGTACTTC; CDR3aa: CSAQGLAGTYEQYF
v_gene: TRBV20-1; j_gene: TRBJ2-7; d_gene: NA; abundance: NA; CDR3nt: TGCAGTGCTAGATATCCCGGGGAATACGAGCAGTACTTC; CDR3aa: CSARYPGEYEQYF
v_gene: TRBV20-1; j_gene: TRBJ2-1; d_gene: NA; abundance: NA; CDR3nt: TGCAGTGCTAGGGGTCAGGGGCAGTTCTTC; CDR3aa: CSARGQGQFF
v_gene: TRBV27; j_gene: TRBJ1-5; d_gene: NA; abundance: NA; CDR3nt: TGTGCCAGCAGTTTATTCAGTAAGGGCCACAATCAGCCCCAGCATTTT; CDR3aa: CASSLFSKGHNQPQHF
v_gene: TRBV27; j_gene: TRBJ2-7; d_gene: NA; abundance: NA; CDR3nt: TGTGCCAGCAGTCCCCGACTAGAGGAGCAGTACTTC; CDR3aa: CASSPRLEEQYF
v_gene: TRBV18; j_gene: TRBJ2-2; d_gene: NA; abundance: NA; CDR3nt: TGTGCCAGCTCACCGCCTAGCTACACCGGGGAGCTGTTTTTT; CDR3aa: CASSPPSYTGELFF
v_gene: TRBV30; j_gene: TRBJ2-7; d_gene: NA; abundance: once; CDR3nt: TGTGCCTGGAGTGACGGACAGCCCAGCCCCGAGCAGTACTTC; CDR3aa: CAWSDGQPSPEQYF
v_gene: TRBV7-2; j_gene: TRBJ2-5; d_gene: TRBD2; abundance: NA; CDR3nt: TGTGCCAGCAGGGTAGCGGGAGCGTCAGAGACCCAGTACTTC; CDR3aa: CASRVAGASETQYF
v_gene: TRBV28; j_gene: TRBJ1-2; d_gene: NA; abundance: NA; CDR3nt: TGTGCCAGCAGCTTTGGGAACCTGGGGCAGGGAGGGCGTGGCTACACCTTC; CDR3aa: CASSFGNLGQGGRGYTF
v_gene: TRBV20-1; j_gene: TRBJ2-3; d_gene: TRBD2; abundance: NA; CDR3nt: TGCAGTGCTAGGCGCCGGGGGCCTAGCGGGAGTACAGATACGCAGTATTTT; CDR3aa: CSARRRGPSGSTDTQYF
v_gene: TRBV27; j_gene: TRBJ2-7; d_gene: TRBD2; abundance: NA; CDR3nt: TGTGCCAGCAGTTTCGGTCTAGCGGGAGGTGAAAGCTACGAGCAGTACTTC; CDR3aa: CASSFGLAGGESYEQYF
v_gene: TRBV10-3; j_gene: TRBJ2-5; d_gene: NA; abundance: few; CDR3nt: TGTGCCATCAGTGTAGAGGAGGCAGGAGAGACCCAGTACTTC; CDR3aa: CAISVEEAGETQYF